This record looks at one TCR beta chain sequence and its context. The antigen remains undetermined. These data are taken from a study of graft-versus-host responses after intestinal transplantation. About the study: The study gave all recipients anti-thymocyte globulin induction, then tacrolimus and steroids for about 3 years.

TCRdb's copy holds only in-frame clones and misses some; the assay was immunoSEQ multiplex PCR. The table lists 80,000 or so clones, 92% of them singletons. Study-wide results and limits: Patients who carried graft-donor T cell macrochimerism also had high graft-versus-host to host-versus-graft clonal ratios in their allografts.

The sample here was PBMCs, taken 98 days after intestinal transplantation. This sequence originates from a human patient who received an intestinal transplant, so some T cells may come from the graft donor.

This CDR3 is CASSHSGTGVHEQYF. The CDR3 DNA follows: TGTGCCAGCAGCCATTCCGGGACAGGGGTCCACGAGCAGTACTTC. The chain is built from TRBV7-9 and TRBJ2-7; 10 bases are shared with TRBD1. The CDR3 loop spans 15 amino acids. The V gene's germline CDR1 is SEHNR and CDR2 FQNEAQ (reference sequence). Trimming cost V 5 bases and J 5 bases; bases outside gene matches: 9.